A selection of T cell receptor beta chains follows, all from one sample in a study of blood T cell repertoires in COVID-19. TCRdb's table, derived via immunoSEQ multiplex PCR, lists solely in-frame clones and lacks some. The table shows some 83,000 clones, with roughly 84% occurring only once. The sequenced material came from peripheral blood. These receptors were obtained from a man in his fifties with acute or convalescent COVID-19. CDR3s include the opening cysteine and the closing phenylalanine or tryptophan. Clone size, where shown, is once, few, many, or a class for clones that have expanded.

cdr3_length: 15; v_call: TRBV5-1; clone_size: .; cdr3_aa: CASSYVNRVGSEAFF
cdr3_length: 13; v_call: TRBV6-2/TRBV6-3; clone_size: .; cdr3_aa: CASGPTGDYEQYF
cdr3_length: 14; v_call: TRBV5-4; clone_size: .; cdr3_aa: CASSLGQGASGYTF
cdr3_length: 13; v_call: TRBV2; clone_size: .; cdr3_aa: CASRPGTGSEAFF
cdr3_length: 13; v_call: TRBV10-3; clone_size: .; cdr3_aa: CATRLAGDNEQFF
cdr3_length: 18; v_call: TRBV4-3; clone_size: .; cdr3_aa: CASSQDHRGLSGANVLTF
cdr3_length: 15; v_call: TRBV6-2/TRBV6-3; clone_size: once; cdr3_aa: CASSYGRRSSYEQYF
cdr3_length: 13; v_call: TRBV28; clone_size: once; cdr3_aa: CASNPGLTPGYTF
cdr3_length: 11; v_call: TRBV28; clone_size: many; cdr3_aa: CASSSTTPQHF
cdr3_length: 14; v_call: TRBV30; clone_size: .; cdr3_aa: CAWSVQGSGNTIYF
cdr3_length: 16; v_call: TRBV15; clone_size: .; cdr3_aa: CATSSGVFSGANVLTF
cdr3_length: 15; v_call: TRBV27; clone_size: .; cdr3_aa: CASSLSGSEGEELFF
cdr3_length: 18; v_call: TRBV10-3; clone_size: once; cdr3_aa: CAISESREWDYLGNEQFF
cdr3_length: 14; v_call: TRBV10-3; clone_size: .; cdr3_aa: CAISGSGGNTEAFF
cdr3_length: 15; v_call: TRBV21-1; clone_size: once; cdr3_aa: CASSNPGTGNEKLFF
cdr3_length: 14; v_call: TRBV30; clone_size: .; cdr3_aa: CAWSVSGGGYGYTF
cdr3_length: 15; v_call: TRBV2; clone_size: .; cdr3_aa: CASSGGQGGNYGYTF